This is a list of T cell receptor beta chains from one sample in a study of blood T cell repertoires in COVID-19. The table came from immunoSEQ multiplex PCR; TCRdb's copy has only in-frame clones and leaves some out. Among 180,000 or so clones, 80% to 90% were seen once, and the ten largest hold under 3%. Sample: PBMCs or T cells enriched from blood (not recorded which). All receptors derive from a middle-aged woman with acute COVID-19. Each CDR3 is given with its conserved first and last residue. A D gene is named only where the DNA matches it firmly. Clone size is not always given. Where it is, it says once, few, many or a class for expanded clones.

D gene: TRBD1
clone size: NA
V gene: TRBV7-3
J gene: TRBJ2-7
CDR3 DNA: TGTGCCAGCAGCTCAATCATAGGGGGCCCCGGTCTCCACGAGCAGTACTTC
CDR3 protein: CASSSIIGGPGLHEQYF

D gene: NA
clone size: NA
V gene: TRBV18
J gene: TRBJ1-1
CDR3 DNA: TGTGCCAGCTCTCCGGAGTTCCGGAACACTGAAGCTTTCTTT
CDR3 protein: CASSPEFRNTEAFF

D gene: TRBD2
clone size: NA
V gene: TRBV3-1/TRBV3-2
J gene: TRBJ2-3
CDR3 DNA: TGTGCCAGCAGCCCTCGGGCCGGGGGGACAGATACGCAGTATTTT
CDR3 protein: CASSPRAGGTDTQYF

D gene: TRBD1
clone size: NA
V gene: TRBV4-2
J gene: TRBJ1-5
CDR3 DNA: TGTGCCAGCAGCCAAGCCACAGGGGACGGTCAGCCCCAGCATTTT
CDR3 protein: CASSQATGDGQPQHF

D gene: NA
clone size: once
V gene: TRBV2
J gene: TRBJ1-2
CDR3 DNA: TGTGCCAGCAGTGAAGACAGGGACAACTATGGCTACACCTTC
CDR3 protein: CASSEDRDNYGYTF

D gene: TRBD2
clone size: NA
V gene: TRBV13
J gene: TRBJ2-2
CDR3 DNA: TGTGCCAGCAGCCGACTAGCGGCGACCGGGGAGCTGTTTTTT
CDR3 protein: CASSRLAATGELFF

D gene: TRBD2
clone size: NA
V gene: TRBV19
J gene: TRBJ2-1
CDR3 DNA: TGTGCCAGTAGTATTAATCTAGCGGGAATTTCCTACAATGAGCAGTTCTTC
CDR3 protein: CASSINLAGISYNEQFF

D gene: NA
clone size: NA
V gene: TRBV27
J gene: TRBJ1-1
CDR3 DNA: TGTGCCAGCAGTCCGACAAGCCCGGGGGCTGAAGCTTTCTTT
CDR3 protein: CASSPTSPGAEAFF

D gene: NA
clone size: NA
V gene: TRBV28
J gene: TRBJ2-6
CDR3 DNA: TGTGCCAGCAACCCCCGGCAGGCTGGGGCCAACGTCCTGACTTTC
CDR3 protein: CASNPRQAGANVLTF

D gene: TRBD2
clone size: NA
V gene: TRBV7-2
J gene: TRBJ2-1
CDR3 DNA: TGTGCCAGCAGCCAAAGGGCTAGCGGAGGCAATGAGCAGTTCTTC
CDR3 protein: CASSQRASGGNEQFF

D gene: TRBD2
clone size: NA
V gene: TRBV7-9
J gene: TRBJ2-2
CDR3 DNA: TGTGCCAGCAGCTTGGGGCTAGCGGGGAACACCGGGGAGCTGTTTTTT
CDR3 protein: CASSLGLAGNTGELFF

D gene: TRBD1
clone size: NA
V gene: TRBV7-8
J gene: TRBJ1-6
CDR3 DNA: TGTGCCAGCAGCCCCCGGGACAGCTTCTATAATTCACCCCTCCACTTT
CDR3 protein: CASSPRDSFYNSPLHF

D gene: TRBD2
clone size: NA
V gene: TRBV5-1
J gene: TRBJ2-1
CDR3 DNA: TGCGCCAGCAGCTCAGGACTAGCGGCCTACAATGAGCAGTTCTTC
CDR3 protein: CASSSGLAAYNEQFF

D gene: NA
clone size: NA
V gene: TRBV11-2
J gene: TRBJ1-6
CDR3 DNA: TGTGCCAGCAGCCTGGGCAATGGTTCACCCCTCCACTTT
CDR3 protein: CASSLGNGSPLHF

D gene: NA
clone size: NA
V gene: TRBV15
J gene: TRBJ1-1
CDR3 DNA: TGTGCCACCAGCAGAGGTGGAGGCTTGGGGACTGAAGCTTTCTTT
CDR3 protein: CATSRGGGLGTEAFF

D gene: TRBD1
clone size: NA
V gene: TRBV9
J gene: TRBJ2-4
CDR3 DNA: TGTGCCAGCAGCGGAGACAGGGACGAGAGAAACATTCAGTACTTC
CDR3 protein: CASSGDRDERNIQYF

D gene: TRBD2
clone size: NA
V gene: TRBV27
J gene: TRBJ2-7
CDR3 DNA: TGTGCCAGCAGTACTCTAGCGGGGCGCATGTCCGGCTACGAGCAGTACTTC
CDR3 protein: CASSTLAGRMSGYEQYF

D gene: NA
clone size: NA
V gene: TRBV7-2
J gene: TRBJ1-2
CDR3 DNA: TGTGCCAGCAGCGTTTACAGGGTGAGGGGCTACACCTTC
CDR3 protein: CASSVYRVRGYTF

D gene: NA
clone size: NA
V gene: TRBV6-4
J gene: TRBJ2-3
CDR3 DNA: TGTGCCAGCAGCGCCCACCGGGAGTCAGATACGCAGTATTTT
CDR3 protein: CASSAHRESDTQYF

D gene: NA
clone size: NA
V gene: TRBV2
J gene: TRBJ2-6
CDR3 DNA: TGTGCCAGCAGGGAGCGCTCTGGGGCCAACGTCCTGACTTTC
CDR3 protein: CASRERSGANVLTF